Shown below are 8 T cell receptor beta chains from a single sample sequenced in a study of identical twins. TCRdb reprocessed the 5' RACE reads with MiXCR, giving one entry per CDR3 protein. Of 1.5 million to 2 million distinct CDR3 sequences listed, 25% to 35% are singletons. The sample was cord blood. All receptors come from a newborn girl in good health.

This clonotype appeared a few times. The chain recombines TRBV5-4 with TRBJ1-2; D may be TRBD1 (6 bases). This CDR3 is 13 amino acids long. Trimming left V 3 bases short and J 7 bases short, with 13 bases between. Germline values: CDR1 SGHNT, CDR2 YYREEE (reference sequence). CDR3 residues: CASSYTGAGGYTF. For the CDR3, the DNA is TGTGCCAGCAGCTACACGGGGGCAGGTGGCTACACCTTC.

There are a few counts of this clonotype. V usage is TRBV7-8 and J usage is TRBJ2-4, with TRBD2 matching 7 bases. The CDR3 has 17 residues. Unmatched junction bases numbered 9, after V lost 1 base and J lost 3 bases. Germline V gene lookup returns CDR1 SGHVS and CDR2 FQNEAQ. The CDR3 DNA sequence: TGTGCCAGCAGCTTAGAGCCCGGGCTAGCGGTCAAAAACATTCAGTACTTC. Protein sequence: CASSLEPGLAVKNIQYF.

This clonotype has only a few counts. The CDR3 protein is CSASPRSNYGYTF. For the CDR3, the DNA is TGCAGTGCTAGCCCCCGCAGTAACTATGGCTACACCTTC. The rearrangement links TRBV20-1 to TRBJ1-2, with D hard to call. The length of the CDR3 is 13 residues. V lost 3 bases to trimming and J lost 1 base, with 9 bases between them. The germline V gene has CDR1 DFQATT and CDR2 SNEGSKA (reference sequence).

V usage is TRBV11-2 and J usage is TRBJ2-2; possibly TRBD1 for D (6 bases). Trimming took 6 bases from V and 2 from J, leaving 16 bases between them. The CDR3 runs to 16 residues. CDR1 SGHAT and CDR2 FQNNGV come from the germline V gene. CDR3 coding DNA: TGTGCCAGCAGTCAAATCCGAGGGACAAACACCGGGGAGCTGTTTTTT. This encodes CASSQIRGTNTGELFF.

The chain employs TRBV7-2 and TRBJ2-7; TRBD2 aligns across 7 bases. The CDR3 has 15 residues. J lost 7 bases, V lost 2 bases, and 11 bases had no gene match. Per the germline V gene, CDR1 is SGHTA and CDR2 is FQGNSA. CDR3 nucleotides: TGTGCCAGCAGCTTATCACTAGCGCCATACAATGAGCAGTACTTC. Translation: CASSLSLAPYNEQYF.

The rearrangement joins TRBV20-1 to TRBJ2-4; possible D gene TRBD2, 6 bases. The J call is doubtful: the DNA matches TRBJ2-7 better. The germline gives CDR1 DFQATT, CDR2 SNEGSKA (reference sequence). This CDR3 comprises 12 residues. As DNA, the CDR3 is TGCAGTTGTAGGAGGGACGGTCGCGAGCAGTACTTC. Translation: CSCRRDGREQYF.

This clonotype came up a few times. The V call is TRBV5-1, the J call TRBJ2-1, with 11 bases aligning to TRBD2. V shed 0 bases, J shed 9 bases, and the junction held 2 bases outside the gene matches. The CDR3 length is 14 residues. Germline loops: CDR1 SGHRS, CDR2 YFSETQ. CDR3 coding DNA: TGCGCCAGCAGCTTGGGACTAGCGGGGCCTGAGCAGTTCTTC. Its protein product is CASSLGLAGPEQFF.

The chain recombines TRBV20-1 with TRBJ2-3; no clear D. The CDR3 spans 13 residues. Germline loops: CDR1 DFQATT, CDR2 SNEGSKA (reference sequence). V gave up 5 bases and J gave up 1 base, with 10 bases separating them. CDR3 protein: CSAVRIGTDTQYF. The CDR3 DNA reads TGCAGTGCTGTAAGGATCGGCACAGATACGCAGTATTTT.